The sample holds a few counts of the clone carrying this T cell receptor beta chain. Its specificity is unknown. There are 17 residues in the CDR3. The trim removed 0 bases at V and 1 base at J, leaving 4 bases unmatched. CDR1 and CDR2 from the germline V gene are MGHRA and YSYEKL. This specimen belongs to a study of T cell repertoires in cytomegalovirus infection. Study at large: Researchers turned to recently identified HLA-C-restricted CMV epitopes as well as well-studied HLA-B-restricted ones. Public TCR beta signatures were indicative of both CMV infection and a matching HLA type.

TCRdb re-called the reads through MiXCR, storing one row per CDR3 protein. The table records around 800,000 distinct CDR3 sequences, approximately 32% of them present only once. Points from the study as a whole: Dominating the ex vivo response were TCR beta clonotypes that were CMV-specific and HLA-C-restricted.

The sequence was obtained from a human donor in good health (CMV status not recorded). Some clones in this sample may be carry-over from other donors' samples. The genes are TRBV4-1 and TRBJ2-5, with 11 nucleotides matching TRBD2. Sample: cultured CD8+ T cells from PBMCs, taken from culture after CMV antigen stimulation. This chain's CDR3 is CASSQDLAGGLQETQYF. CDR3 bases: TGCGCCAGCAGCCAAGACTTAGCGGGGGGGCTCCAAGAGACCCAGTACTTC.